This TCR beta chain was recovered during a study of blood T cell repertoires in COVID-19. In the study overall: The United States, Italy and Spain provided the acute and convalescent COVID-19 samples. T cells, B-cell-depleted T cells, or PBMCs supplied cDNA or gDNA.

Data came from immunoSEQ multiplex PCR; TCRdb stores just in-frame clones and leaves some out. This table holds 320,000 or so clones, roughly nine tenths found once. CDR1 is SGHAT and CDR2 is FQNNGV in the germline V gene. The CDR3 consists of 16 residues. Between the trimmed V and J ends, which lost 1 base and 2 bases, there was a span of 11 bases. In assigning cohorts, the study relied on participant-reported clinical history. Either two negative PCRs, clearance, or symptom resolution qualified Cohort 3 donors as recovered. The chain joins TRBV11-2 to TRBJ2-2; D perhaps matches TRBD1 (5 bases). Sequencing was done on a sample of PBMCs or T cells enriched from blood (not recorded which). The sequence was collected from a man aged 60 to 75 who had recovered from COVID-19. CDR3 residues: CASSLGSRGNTGELFF. The CDR3 DNA reads as TGTGCCAGCAGCTTAGGGTCTAGGGGCAACACCGGGGAGCTGTTTTTT.